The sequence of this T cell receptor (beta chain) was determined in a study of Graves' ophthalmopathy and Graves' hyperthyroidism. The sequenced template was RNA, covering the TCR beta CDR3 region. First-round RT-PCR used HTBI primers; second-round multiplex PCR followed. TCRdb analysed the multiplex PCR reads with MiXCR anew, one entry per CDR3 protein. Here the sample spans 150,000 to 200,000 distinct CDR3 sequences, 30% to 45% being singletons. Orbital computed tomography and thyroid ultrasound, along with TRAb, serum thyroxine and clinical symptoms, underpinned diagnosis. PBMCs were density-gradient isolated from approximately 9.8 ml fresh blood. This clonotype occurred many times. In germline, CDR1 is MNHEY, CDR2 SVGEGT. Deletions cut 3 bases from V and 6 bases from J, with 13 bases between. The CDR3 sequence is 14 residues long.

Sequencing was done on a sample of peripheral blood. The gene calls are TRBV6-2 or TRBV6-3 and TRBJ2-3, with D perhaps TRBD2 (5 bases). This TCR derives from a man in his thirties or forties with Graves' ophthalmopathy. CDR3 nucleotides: TGTGCCAGCAGTTATATCAGGACTTTCGATACGCAGTATTTT. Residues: CASSYIRTFDTQYF.